This record concerns one T cell receptor beta chain sequence. Its antigen is still unknown. Within one base of it there is no much larger clone, and no base qualities were kept. These data are taken from a study of blood T cell repertoires in COVID-19 (TCRdb year 2020). With respect to the entire study: Samples covering the acute and convalescent phases of COVID-19 were provided by collaborators in the United States, Italy and Spain. The prospective study material was composed of cDNA or gDNA derived from T cells, B-cell-depleted T cells, or PBMCs. HLA class I and class II types, where available, came from metadata supplied by the sample provider rather than from assay-based typing. Sample metadata almost always included a de-identified subject ID, COVID-19 status, age in years and sex. Deeply sampled blood TCRbeta repertoires from subjects exposed to, actively infected with, or recovered from COVID-19 were included in the dataset. A freely available public database, intended as a resource for researchers studying the immune response to SARS-CoV-2, is where the repertoires were released. The samples were drawn from two sources: the first 160 participants of the ongoing ImmuneRACE study, and 1,254 subjects contributed by 6 global collaborators. What the research found in general, with its limitations: How much clinical and demographic metadata was included differed by source and by participant, and the metadata was provided uncurated.

The immunoSEQ Assay, a bias-controlled multiplex PCR, was used to amplify TCRbeta CDR3 regions from genomic DNA. As for the original processing: The number of nucleated cells in each sample was estimated from the amplification of reference gene primers within the assay. To quantify the absolute abundance of each unique TCRbeta CDR3 rearrangement, sequence reads were collapsed and filtered. For each sample, productive Simpson clonality was calculated by taking the square root of Simpson's diversity index across productive rearrangements. TCRdb obtained this table from immuneACCESS and retained in-frame rearrangements with V and J assigned. These tables miss some clones; where compared with another copy, unresolved V genes account for less than half of the shortfall, and the remainder is unexplained. D and trimming were read from the DNA, whereas the V and J calls and clone size are those reported in that table. The sample table contains about 250,000 clones; only one count was recorded for roughly 89% of them. Of the sample, just under 0.95% falls within the top ten clones.

Another Seattle source contributed samples from volunteer blood donors who had recovered from COVID-19. The collaborating institutions used their own protocols to collect whole blood in K2EDTA tubes. For TCRbeta analysis, collaborators shipped samples in one of three forms: frozen whole blood, isolated PBMCs, or DNA extracted from either of those sample types. The clonotype was recovered from a woman aged 40 to 49 who had recovered from COVID-19. Sequencing input: peripheral blood.

The CDR3 reads as follows: CASSPSQGPYEQYF. The DNA sequence is TGTGCCAGCTCACCCAGTCAGGGCCCCTACGAGCAGTACTTC. Rearrangement joined TRBV18 to TRBJ2-7; the D gene is perhaps TRBD1, from 5 matching bases. A distance of 11 bases separates the germline ends of V and J, which lose 3 bases and 2 bases respectively. Inclusive of the bounding cysteine and phenylalanine, the CDR3 is 14 residues long. Only CDR3 DNA is held: 42 bases, read in frame from base 1. Based on the germline V gene, the CDR1 and CDR2 sequences are KGHSH and LQKENI.